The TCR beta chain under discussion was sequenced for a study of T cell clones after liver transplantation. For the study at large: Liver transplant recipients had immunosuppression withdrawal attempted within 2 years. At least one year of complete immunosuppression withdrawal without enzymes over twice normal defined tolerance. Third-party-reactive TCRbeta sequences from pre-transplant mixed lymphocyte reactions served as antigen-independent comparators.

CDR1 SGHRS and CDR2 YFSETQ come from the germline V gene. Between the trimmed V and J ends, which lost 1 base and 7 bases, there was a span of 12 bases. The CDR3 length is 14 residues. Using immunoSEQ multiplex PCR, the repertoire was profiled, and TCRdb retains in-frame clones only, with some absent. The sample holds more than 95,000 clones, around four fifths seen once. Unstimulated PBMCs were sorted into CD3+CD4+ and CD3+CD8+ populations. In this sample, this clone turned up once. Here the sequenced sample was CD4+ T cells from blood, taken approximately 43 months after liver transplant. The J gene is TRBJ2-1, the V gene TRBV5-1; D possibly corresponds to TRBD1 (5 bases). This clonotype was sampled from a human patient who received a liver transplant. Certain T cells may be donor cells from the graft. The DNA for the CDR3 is TGCGCCAGCAGCTTGAAACAGGTTAGGAATGAGCAGTTCTTC. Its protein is CASSLKQVRNEQFF.